One sample yielded the 5 T cell receptor beta chains listed below, sequenced in a study of CD8+ T cells in alopecia areata. Sequencing templates came from extracted RNA that was reverse transcribed into cDNA. Produced via immunoSEQ multiplex PCR; TCRdb's table is partial and in-frame only. Seen here are more than 110,000 clones, roughly 62% observed once, and the top ten hold around 6.6%. Sequencing was performed on CD4+ T cells sorted from blood, taken at week 0. The receptors derive from a human donor with alopecia areata.

This clone was observed a few times. The chain carries TRBV7-9 and TRBJ1-1; weak D call: TRBD1 (5 bases). There are 13 residues in the CDR3. The germline V gene encodes CDR1 SEHNR and CDR2 FQNEAQ (reference sequence). V was shortened by 3 bases and J by 3 bases, with 8 bases between the two germline ends. The CDR3 DNA reads TGTGCCAGCAGCTTTAACAGGTACACTGAAGCTTTCTTT. Translating it yields CASSFNRYTEAFF.

This chain uses TRBV7-9 with TRBJ2-5; no clear D. The V end lost 3 bases, the J end lost 4 bases, and 15 bases lay between the germline ends. The germline gives CDR1 SEHNR, CDR2 FQNEAQ (reference sequence). The CDR3 totals 15 residues. CDR3 DNA sequence: TGTGCCAGCAGCTTCCCAACGCTAGTCCGAGAGACCCAGTACTTC. Translating it yields CASSFPTLVRETQYF.

This clone was picked up a small number of times. The CDR3 loop is CASSLTGGQETQYF. The CDR3 DNA is TGCGCCAGCAGCTTGACGGGGGGGCAAGAGACCCAGTACTTC. This chain connects TRBV5-1 to TRBJ2-5, with 8 bases identical to TRBD2. Trimming cost V 1 base and J 2 bases; bases outside gene matches: 1. Germline CDR1 is SGHRS and CDR2 is YFSETQ. The CDR3 runs 14 residues.

The chain has TRBV7-2 and TRBJ2-5; 13 bases align to TRBD2. CDR1 SGHTA and CDR2 FQGNSA come from the germline V gene. The CDR3 covers 16 residues. Trimming at V came to 5 bases and at J to 4 bases, leaving 7 bases not matched to a gene. The CDR3 DNA follows: TGTGCCAGCAGCCCAGGGGGACTAGCGGGGAGAGAGACCCAGTACTTC. Protein: CASSPGGLAGRETQYF.

The chain combines TRBV30 with TRBJ1-2; D gene uncertain. CDR3 length: 13 amino acids. The germline V and J ends were trimmed by 4 bases and 4 bases, with 13 bases remaining between them. CDR1 is GTSNPN and CDR2 is SVGIG in the germline V gene (reference sequence). The CDR3 loop is CAWTTTALYGYTF. In DNA, the CDR3 is TGTGCCTGGACCACTACAGCCCTCTATGGCTACACCTTC.